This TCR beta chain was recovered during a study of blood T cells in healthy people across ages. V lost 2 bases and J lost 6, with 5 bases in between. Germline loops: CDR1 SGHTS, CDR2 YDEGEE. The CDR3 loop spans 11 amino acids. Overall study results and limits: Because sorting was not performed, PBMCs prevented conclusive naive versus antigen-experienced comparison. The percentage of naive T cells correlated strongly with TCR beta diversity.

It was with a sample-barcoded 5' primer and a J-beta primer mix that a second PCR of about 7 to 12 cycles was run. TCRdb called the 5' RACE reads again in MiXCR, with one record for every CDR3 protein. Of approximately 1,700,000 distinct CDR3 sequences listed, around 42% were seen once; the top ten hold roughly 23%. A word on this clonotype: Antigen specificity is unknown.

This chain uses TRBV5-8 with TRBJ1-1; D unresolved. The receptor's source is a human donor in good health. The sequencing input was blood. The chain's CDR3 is CASSFLPEAFF. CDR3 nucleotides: TGTGCCAGCAGCTTTCTCCCTGAAGCTTTCTTT.